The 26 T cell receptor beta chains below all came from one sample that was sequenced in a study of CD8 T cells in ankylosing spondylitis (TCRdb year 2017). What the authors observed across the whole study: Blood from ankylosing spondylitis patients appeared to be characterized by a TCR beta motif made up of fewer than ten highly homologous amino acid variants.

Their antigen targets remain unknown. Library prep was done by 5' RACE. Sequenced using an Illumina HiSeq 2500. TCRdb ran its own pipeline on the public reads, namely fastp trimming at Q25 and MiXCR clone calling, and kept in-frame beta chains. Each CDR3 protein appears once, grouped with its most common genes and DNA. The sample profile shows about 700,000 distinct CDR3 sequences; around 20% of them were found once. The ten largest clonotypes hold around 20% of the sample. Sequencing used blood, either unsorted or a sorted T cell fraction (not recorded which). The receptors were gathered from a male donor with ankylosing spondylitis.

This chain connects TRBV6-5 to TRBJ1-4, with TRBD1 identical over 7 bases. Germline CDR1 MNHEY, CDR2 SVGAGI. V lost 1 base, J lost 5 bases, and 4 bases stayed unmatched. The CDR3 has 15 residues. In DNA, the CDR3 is TGTGCCAGCAGTTACTTGGACAGGAAAAATGAAAAACTGTTTTTT. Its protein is CASSYLDRKNEKLFF.

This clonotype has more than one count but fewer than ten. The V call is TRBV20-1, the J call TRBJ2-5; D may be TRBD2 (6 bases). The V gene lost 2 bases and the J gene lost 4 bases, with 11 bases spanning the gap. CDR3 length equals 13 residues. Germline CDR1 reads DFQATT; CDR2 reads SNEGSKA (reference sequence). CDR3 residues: CSARRGLRETQYF. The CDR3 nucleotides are TGCAGTGCTAGAAGGGGACTGAGAGAGACCCAGTACTTC.

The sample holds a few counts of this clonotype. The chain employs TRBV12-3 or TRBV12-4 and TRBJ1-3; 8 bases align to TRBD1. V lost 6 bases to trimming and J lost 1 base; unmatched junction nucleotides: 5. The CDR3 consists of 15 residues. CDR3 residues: CASSPDRVSGNTIYF. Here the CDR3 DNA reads TGTGCCAGCAGCCCGGACAGGGTATCTGGAAACACCATATATTTT.

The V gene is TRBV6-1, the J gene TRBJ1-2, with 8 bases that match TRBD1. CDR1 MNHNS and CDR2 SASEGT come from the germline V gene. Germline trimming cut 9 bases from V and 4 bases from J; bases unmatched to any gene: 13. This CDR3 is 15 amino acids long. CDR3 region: CASRPAGTGRYGYTF. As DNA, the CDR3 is TGTGCCAGTCGACCCGCCGGGACAGGCCGCTATGGCTACACCTTC.

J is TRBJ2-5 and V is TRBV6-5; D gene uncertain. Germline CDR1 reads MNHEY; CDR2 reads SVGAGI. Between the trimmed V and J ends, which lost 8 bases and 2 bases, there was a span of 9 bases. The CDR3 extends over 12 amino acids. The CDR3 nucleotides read TGTGCCAGCGGGTCTGAGCAAGAGACCCAGTACTTC. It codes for CASGSEQETQYF.

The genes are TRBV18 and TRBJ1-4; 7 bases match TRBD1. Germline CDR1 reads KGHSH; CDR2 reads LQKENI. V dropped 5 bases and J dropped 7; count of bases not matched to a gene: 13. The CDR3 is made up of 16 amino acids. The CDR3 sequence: CASSARDSTSGEKLFF. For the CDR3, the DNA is TGTGCCAGCTCAGCCCGGGACAGTACCTCCGGTGAAAAACTGTTTTTT.

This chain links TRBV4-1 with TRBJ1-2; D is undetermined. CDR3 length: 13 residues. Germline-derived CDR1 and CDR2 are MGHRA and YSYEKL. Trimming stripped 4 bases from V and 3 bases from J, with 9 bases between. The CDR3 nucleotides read TGCGCCAGCAGCCCATCTTCCTACTATGGCTACACCTTC. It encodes CASSPSSYYGYTF.

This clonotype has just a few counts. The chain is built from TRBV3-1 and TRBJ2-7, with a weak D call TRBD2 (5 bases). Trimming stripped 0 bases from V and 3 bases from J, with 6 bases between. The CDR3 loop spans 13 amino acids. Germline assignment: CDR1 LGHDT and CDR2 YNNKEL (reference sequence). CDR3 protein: CASSQELDYEQYF. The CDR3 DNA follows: TGTGCCAGCAGCCAAGAACTAGACTACGAGCAGTACTTC.

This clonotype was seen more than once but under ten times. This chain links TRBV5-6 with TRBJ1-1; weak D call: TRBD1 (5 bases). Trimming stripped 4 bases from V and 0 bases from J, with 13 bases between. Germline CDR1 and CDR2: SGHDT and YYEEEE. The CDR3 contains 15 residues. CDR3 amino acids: CASSRGVLMNTEAFF. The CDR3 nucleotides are TGTGCCAGCAGCCGGGGGGTGTTGATGAACACTGAAGCTTTCTTT.

The chain's CDR3 is CASSPPLAGGLTDTQYF. The CDR3 bases are TGTGCCAGCTCACCACCTCTAGCGGGGGGACTCACAGATACGCAGTATTTT. The chain links TRBV18 to TRBJ2-3; TRBD2 matches 11 bases. The CDR3 consists of 17 residues. The V gene end was trimmed by 0 bases and the J gene end by 2 bases; junction bases not matched to a gene: 4. The germline CDR1 and CDR2 sequences are KGHSH and LQKENI.

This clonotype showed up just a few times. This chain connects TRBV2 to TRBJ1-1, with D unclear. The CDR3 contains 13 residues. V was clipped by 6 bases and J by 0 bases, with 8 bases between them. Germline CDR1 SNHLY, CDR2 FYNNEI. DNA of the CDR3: TGTGCCAGCAGCGAACGAGTGAACACTGAAGCTTTCTTT. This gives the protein CASSERVNTEAFF.

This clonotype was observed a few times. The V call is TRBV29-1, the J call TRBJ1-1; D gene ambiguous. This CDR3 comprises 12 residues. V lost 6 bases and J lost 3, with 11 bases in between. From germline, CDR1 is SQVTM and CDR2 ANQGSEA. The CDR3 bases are TGCAGCGTGCGAGGGCCCTACACTGAAGCTTTCTTT. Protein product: CSVRGPYTEAFF.

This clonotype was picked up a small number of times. The CDR3 sequence is CASSPGHTTDTQYF. The CDR3 nucleotides are TGTGCCAGCAGCCCCGGACACACTACAGATACGCAGTATTTT. The V gene is TRBV11-1, the J gene TRBJ2-3; maybe TRBD1 (5 bases). Trimming left V 5 bases short and J 3 bases short, with 12 bases between. Per germline, CDR1 SGHAT and CDR2 FQDESV (reference sequence). The CDR3 is 14 residues long.

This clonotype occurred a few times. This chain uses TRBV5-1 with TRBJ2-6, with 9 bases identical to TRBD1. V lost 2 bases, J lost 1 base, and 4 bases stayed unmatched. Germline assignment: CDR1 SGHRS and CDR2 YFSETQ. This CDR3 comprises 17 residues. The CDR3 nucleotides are TGCGCCAGCAGCTTTAGGACAGGGGTTTCTGGGGCCAACGTCCTGACTTTC. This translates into CASSFRTGVSGANVLTF.

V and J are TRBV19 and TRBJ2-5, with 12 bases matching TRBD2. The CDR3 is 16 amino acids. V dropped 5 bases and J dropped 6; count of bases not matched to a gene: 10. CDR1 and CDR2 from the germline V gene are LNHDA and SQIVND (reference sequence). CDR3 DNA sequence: TGTGCCAGTAGTTTCGGCCTAGCGGGAGGGCCGCAGACCCAGTACTTC. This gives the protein CASSFGLAGGPQTQYF.

The CDR3 sequence is CASSVDGTSGRGEQYF. DNA for the CDR3: TGTGCCAGCAGCGTAGATGGGACTAGCGGGAGGGGAGAGCAGTACTTC. This chain connects TRBV9 to TRBJ2-7, with 16 positions matching TRBD2. Unmatched junction bases numbered 4, after V lost 0 bases and J lost 7 bases. CDR3 length: 16 amino acids. From germline, CDR1 is SGDLS and CDR2 YYNGEE.

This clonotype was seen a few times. In nucleotides, the CDR3 is TGTGCCAGCAGTTTGGGACCCTTGGACTCTAACTATGGCTACACCTTC. Protein sequence: CASSLGPLDSNYGYTF. V usage is TRBV12-3 or TRBV12-4 and J usage is TRBJ1-2, with a possible D match to TRBD1 (5 bases). The CDR3 consists of 16 residues. V lost 3 bases and J 0 bases, leaving 14 bases between the germline ends.

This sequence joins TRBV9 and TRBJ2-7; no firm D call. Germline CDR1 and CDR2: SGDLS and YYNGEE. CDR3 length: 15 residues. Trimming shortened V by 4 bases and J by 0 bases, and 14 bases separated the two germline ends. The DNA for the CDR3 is TGTGCCAGCAGCCATTCTGGCCTGAGCTCCTACGAGCAGTACTTC. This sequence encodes CASSHSGLSSYEQYF.

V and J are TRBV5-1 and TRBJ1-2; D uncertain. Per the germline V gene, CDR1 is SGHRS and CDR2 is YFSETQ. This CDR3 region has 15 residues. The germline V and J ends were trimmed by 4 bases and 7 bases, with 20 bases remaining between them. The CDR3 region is CASSLGDGKAPGYTF. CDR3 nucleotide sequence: TGCGCCAGCAGCCTGGGTGACGGCAAAGCCCCTGGCTACACCTTC. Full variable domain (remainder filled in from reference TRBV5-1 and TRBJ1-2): KAGVTQTPRYLIKTRGQQVTLSCSPISGHRSVSWYQQTPGQGLQFLFEYFSETQRNKGNFPGRFSGRQFSNSRSEMNVSTLELGDSALYLCASSLGDGKAPGYTFGSGTRLTVV.

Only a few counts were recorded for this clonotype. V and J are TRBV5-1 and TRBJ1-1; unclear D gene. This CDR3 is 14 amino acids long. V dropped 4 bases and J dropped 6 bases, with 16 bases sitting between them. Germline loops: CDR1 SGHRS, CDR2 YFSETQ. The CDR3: CASSLTLSIPEAFF. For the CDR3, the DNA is TGCGCCAGCAGCCTGACCTTGAGCATCCCTGAAGCTTTCTTT.

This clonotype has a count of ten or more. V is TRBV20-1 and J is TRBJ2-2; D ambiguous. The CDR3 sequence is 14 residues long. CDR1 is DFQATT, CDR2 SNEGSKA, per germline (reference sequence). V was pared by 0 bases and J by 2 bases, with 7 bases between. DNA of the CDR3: TGCAGTGCTAGAGACCTCACTAACACCGGGGAGCTGTTTTTT. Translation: CSARDLTNTGELFF.

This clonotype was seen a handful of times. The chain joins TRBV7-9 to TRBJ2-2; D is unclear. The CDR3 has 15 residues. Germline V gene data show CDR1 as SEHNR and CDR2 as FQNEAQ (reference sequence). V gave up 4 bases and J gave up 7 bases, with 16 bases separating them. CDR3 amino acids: CASSSARERSGELFF. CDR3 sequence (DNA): TGTGCCAGCAGCTCCGCAAGGGAACGAAGCGGGGAGCTGTTTTTT.

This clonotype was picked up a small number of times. The CDR3 DNA is TGCGCCAGCAGCAACGGCCTGGGTGGAATTGCAGATACGCAGTATTTT. This codes for CASSNGLGGIADTQYF. The rearrangement uses TRBV5-1 and TRBJ2-3; D remains unclear. Trimming cost V 4 bases and J 4 bases, with 19 bases left between them. Germline V gene data show CDR1 as SGHRS and CDR2 as YFSETQ. The CDR3 consists of 16 residues.

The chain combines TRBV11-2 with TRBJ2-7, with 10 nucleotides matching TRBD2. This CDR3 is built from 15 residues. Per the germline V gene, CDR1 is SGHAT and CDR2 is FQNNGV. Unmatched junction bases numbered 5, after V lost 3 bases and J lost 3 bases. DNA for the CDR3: TGTGCCAGCAGCTTGCAAGCGGGAGGGCTCTACGAGCAGTACTTC. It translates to CASSLQAGGLYEQYF.

The CDR3 sequence is CATGGGNYEQYF. CDR3 coding DNA: TGTGCCACCGGGGGAGGGAACTACGAGCAGTACTTC. The rearrangement joins TRBV7-9 to TRBJ2-7, with 7 bases identical to TRBD2. Germline V gene data show CDR1 as SEHNR and CDR2 as FQNEAQ (reference sequence). The length of the CDR3 is 12 residues. Germline trimming cut 10 bases from V and 3 bases from J; bases unmatched to any gene: 6.

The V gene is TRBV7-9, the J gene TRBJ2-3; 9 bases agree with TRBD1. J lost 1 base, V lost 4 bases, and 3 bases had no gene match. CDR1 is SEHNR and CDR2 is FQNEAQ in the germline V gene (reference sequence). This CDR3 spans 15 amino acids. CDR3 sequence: CASSSWDRGTDTQYF. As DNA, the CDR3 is TGTGCCAGCAGCTCTTGGGACAGGGGCACAGATACGCAGTATTTT.